A single sample gave rise to the 20 T cell receptor beta chains below, sequenced in a study of T-cell reconstitution after alpha-beta-depleted transplantation in children. Unique molecular identifiers were used to barcode this TCRbeta library. MiXCR was run by TCRdb on the PCR reads, yielding one entry per CDR3 protein. Of approximately 640,000 distinct CDR3 sequences listed, roughly 15% are singletons. Sequenced here: PBMCs from the stem cell graft donor, sampled from the stem cell graft. Receptor source: a human donor who donated a stem cell graft to a child with acute myeloid leukemia.

There are many counts of this clonotype. The chain uses TRBV29-1 and TRBJ1-1, with D perhaps TRBD1 (6 bases). Germline CDR1 is SQVTM and CDR2 is ANQGSEA. Deletions cut 6 bases from V and 3 bases from J, with 14 bases between. CDR3 length: 13 amino acids. CDR3 region: CSVASRGDTEAFF. The CDR3 nucleotides read TGCAGCGTAGCGTCAAGGGGGGACACTGAAGCTTTCTTT. Combining the CDR3 with reference TRBV29-1 and TRBJ1-1 gives the whole variable domain SAVISQKPSRDICQRGTSLTIQCQVDSQVTMMFWYRQQPGQSLTLIATANQGSEATYESGFVIDKFPISRPNLTFSTLTVSNMSPEDSSIYLCSVASRGDTEAFFGQGTRLTVV.

This clonotype has a count of ten or more. The chain carries TRBV12-3 or TRBV12-4 and TRBJ2-1, with TRBD2 as a possible D gene (6 bases). V shed 6 bases and J shed 2 bases, with 14 bases lying between them. CDR3 size: 15 residues. Written as DNA, the CDR3 is TGTGCCAGCAGCGCCGACCAGCGGGCCTACAATGAGCAGTTCTTC. Amino acids: CASSADQRAYNEQFF.

J is TRBJ2-3 and V is TRBV4-2; 10 bases agree with TRBD2. The V gene end was trimmed by 5 bases and the J gene end by 2 bases; junction bases not matched to a gene: 10. From germline, CDR1 is LGHNA and CDR2 YNFKEQ. CDR3 size: 17 residues. CDR3 residues: CASSSRAGGPVTDTQYF. The CDR3 coding sequence is TGTGCCAGCAGCTCACGAGCGGGGGGGCCTGTCACAGATACGCAGTATTTT.

This clonotype has only a few counts. The V call is TRBV20-1, the J call TRBJ2-1, with D unresolved. Germline V gene data show CDR1 as DFQATT and CDR2 as SNEGSKA (reference sequence). V lost 2 bases to trimming and J lost 8 bases, with 10 bases between them. This CDR3 is built from 12 residues. The CDR3 region has the DNA TGCAGTGCTAGAAGGATCCGGGATGAGCAGTTCTTC. Protein sequence: CSARRIRDEQFF.

This clonotype was observed at least ten times. V usage is TRBV20-1 and J usage is TRBJ2-7, with D possibly matching TRBD2 (6 bases). Per the germline V gene, CDR1 is DFQATT and CDR2 is SNEGSKA (reference sequence). The germline V and J ends were trimmed by 7 bases and 0 bases, with 13 bases remaining between them. The CDR3 is made up of 13 amino acids. CDR3 coding DNA: TGCAGTGTTGTTGGGGGGTCCTCCTACGAGCAGTACTTC. Translation gives CSVVGGSSYEQYF.

This clonotype was seen at least ten times. V and J are TRBV7-2 and TRBJ2-3; D remains unclear. Germline CDR1 and CDR2: SGHTA and FQGNSA. Deletions cut 1 base from V and 8 bases from J, with 13 bases between. The length of the CDR3 is 14 residues. CDR3 region: CASSLGASLSTQYF. The CDR3 bases are TGTGCCAGCAGCTTAGGGGCCTCACTGAGTACGCAGTATTTT.

This clonotype was seen only a few times. This rearrangement joins TRBV5-6 to TRBJ1-2; a possible D gene is TRBD1 (5 bases). The germline CDR1 and CDR2 sequences are SGHDT and YYEEEE. The CDR3 extends over 15 amino acids. Trimming removed 2 bases from V and 2 bases from J, with 13 bases in between. The CDR3 DNA follows: TGTGCCAGCAGCTTTTCCGGGACCCACAACTATGGCTACACCTTC. Protein product: CASSFSGTHNYGYTF.

This clonotype was seen many times. V and J are TRBV20-1 and TRBJ2-3, with TRBD1 as a possible D gene (6 bases). V lost 2 bases to trimming and J lost 2 bases, with 8 bases between them. The CDR3 extends over 13 amino acids. Germline loops: CDR1 DFQATT, CDR2 SNEGSKA (reference sequence). CDR3 loop: CSARRQATDTQYF. Written as DNA, the CDR3 is TGCAGTGCTAGAAGACAGGCCACAGATACGCAGTATTTT.

The table lists this clonotype with a few counts. The chain couples TRBV29-1 to TRBJ2-7, with a weak D call TRBD2 (5 bases). CDR1 is SQVTM, CDR2 ANQGSEA, per germline. V gave up 1 base and J gave up 2 bases, with 15 bases separating them. This CDR3 spans 15 amino acids. DNA of the CDR3: TGCAGCGTTGAAGTTCCCTGGACTGATACCTACGAGCAGTACTTC. Amino acids: CSVEVPWTDTYEQYF.

This clonotype was seen ten or more times. The V call is TRBV4-2, the J call TRBJ2-3, with 8 bases lining up with TRBD2. Germline V gives CDR1 LGHNA, CDR2 YNFKEQ. J was trimmed by 3 bases and V by 1 base; bases with no gene match: 6. This CDR3 spans 16 amino acids. Here the CDR3 DNA reads TGTGCCAGCAGCCAAGTGAGCGGGGGAGGAACAGATACGCAGTATTTT. This encodes CASSQVSGGGTDTQYF.

This clonotype was counted at least ten times. The rearrangement joins TRBV20-1 to TRBJ2-4; TRBD1 matches 9 bases. J was trimmed by 5 bases and V by 5 bases; bases with no gene match: 16. The CDR3 is made up of 17 amino acids. Per germline, CDR1 DFQATT and CDR2 SNEGSKA (reference sequence). The CDR3 loop reads CSAHYRGLSLGENIQYF. As DNA, the CDR3 is TGCAGTGCTCACTACAGGGGGCTTAGCTTAGGCGAAAACATTCAGTACTTC.

This clonotype was seen repeatedly, ten times or more. The gene calls are TRBV5-1 and TRBJ1-1, with 8 bases fitting TRBD1. Germline assignment: CDR1 SGHRS and CDR2 YFSETQ. CDR3 length: 13 residues. The J segment lost 4 bases and the V segment lost 6 bases, leaving 5 bases of the junction unmatched. For the CDR3, the DNA is TGCGCCAGCAAGCCCGGGACAGGCACTGAAGCTTTCTTT. Residues: CASKPGTGTEAFF. Filled out from reference TRBV5-1 and TRBJ1-1, the complete variable domain reads KAGVTQTPRYLIKTRGQQVTLSCSPISGHRSVSWYQQTPGQGLQFLFEYFSETQRNKGNFPGRFSGRQFSNSRSEMNVSTLELGDSALYLCASKPGTGTEAFFGQGTRLTVV.

The chain employs TRBV12-3 or TRBV12-4 and TRBJ1-6; the match to TRBD1 covers 7 bases. The CDR3 length is 18 residues. The trim removed 1 base at V and 0 bases at J, leaving 6 bases unmatched. Here the CDR3 reads CASSLGGQFSSYNSPLHF. The CDR3 DNA follows: TGTGCCAGCAGTTTAGGGGGACAGTTTAGCTCCTATAATTCACCCCTCCACTTT.

This clonotype was found a few times. This chain joins TRBV15 and TRBJ1-5; unclear D gene. V was pared by 0 bases and J by 9 bases, with 18 bases between. The CDR3 contains 16 residues. CDR1 and CDR2 from the germline V gene are LNHNV and YYDKDF (reference sequence). The CDR3 DNA sequence: TGTGCCACCAGCAGAGATCGAACCGCCGGTTCGGGGCCCCAGCATTTT. This sequence encodes CATSRDRTAGSGPQHF.

This clonotype has only a few counts. This chain connects TRBV5-6 to TRBJ1-2; D call uncertain. Germline CDR1 SGHDT, CDR2 YYEEEE. The CDR3 extends over 15 amino acids. Trimming stripped 3 bases from V and 5 bases from J, with 17 bases between. The CDR3 sequence: CASSWNSRVTYGYTF. CDR3 DNA: TGTGCCAGCAGCTGGAATTCCCGGGTGACTTATGGCTACACCTTC.

The V gene is TRBV6-2 or TRBV6-3, the J gene TRBJ1-1; the D gene is possibly TRBD1 (5 bases). Between the trimmed V and J ends, which lost 6 bases and 5 bases, there was a span of 13 bases. The CDR3 covers 13 residues. Germline lookup yields CDR1 MNHEY and CDR2 SVGEGT. The CDR3 sequence: CASSKQVLTEAFF. The CDR3 DNA reads TGTGCCAGCAGCAAACAGGTTTTGACTGAAGCTTTCTTT.

This clonotype was recorded a few times. The V call is TRBV7-9, the J call TRBJ2-1; 11 nucleotides match TRBD2. With V trimmed by 4 bases and J by 5 bases, 4 bases remained unmatched. CDR1 is SEHNR, CDR2 FQNEAQ, per germline (reference sequence). CDR3 length: 15 residues. For the CDR3, the DNA is TGTGCCAGCAGCTCGACTAGCGGGGACGACAATGAGCAGTTCTTC. Translated: CASSSTSGDDNEQFF.

J is TRBJ1-2 and V is TRBV15; no clear D. Germline CDR1 and CDR2: LNHNV and YYDKDF (reference sequence). The CDR3 consists of 15 residues. Between the trimmed V and J ends, which lost 0 bases and 4 bases, there was a span of 12 bases. In nucleotides, the CDR3 is TGTGCCACCAGCAGAGATCGGACTTCGTCCTATGGCTACACCTTC. This sequence encodes CATSRDRTSSYGYTF. Looking up the rest from reference TRBV15 and TRBJ1-2 gives the full variable domain: DAMVIQNPRYQVTQFGKPVTLSCSQTLNHNVMYWYQQKSSQAPKLLFHYYDKDFNNEADTPDNFQSRRPNTSFCFLDIRSPGLGDTAMYLCATSRDRTSSYGYTFGSGTRLTVV.

This clonotype was recorded a few times. This rearrangement joins TRBV12-3 or TRBV12-4 to TRBJ2-3; 8 bases match TRBD2. Trimming at V came to 4 bases and at J to 4 bases, leaving 10 bases not matched to a gene. The CDR3 length is 16 residues. The CDR3 sequence is CASSSPTVAGSDTQYF. The CDR3 region has the DNA TGTGCCAGCAGTTCCCCCACAGTAGCGGGGTCAGATACGCAGTATTTT.

J is TRBJ2-2 and V is TRBV25-1, with D perhaps TRBD1 (6 bases). The CDR3 is 15 amino acids. The V gene lost 5 bases and the J gene lost 4 bases, with 14 bases spanning the gap. The germline CDR1 and CDR2 sequences are MGHDK and SYGVNS. CDR3 sequence (DNA): TGTGCCAGCAGTAGGTGGGCAGGGGCCACCGGGGAGCTGTTTTTT. Translated: CASSRWAGATGELFF.